These T cell receptor beta chains were read from a single sample in a study of PD-L1 blockade in urothelial cancer. TCRdb keeps only in-frame clones here, not all; method: immunoSEQ multiplex PCR. The sample shows roughly 100,000 clones, around 82% of them seen only once. Sequenced here: PBMCs, sampled around atezolizumab (anti-PD-L1) treatment. The source of these receptors is a man aged 45-65 years with urothelial cancer. Each CDR3 is given with its conserved first and last residue. The D gene is left open where the match is weak. Size tells how often a clone was seen (once, few, many) or the class of an expanded clone, and some rows leave it out.

V	D	size	J	DNA	CDR3
TRBV13	NA	NA	TRBJ2-7	TGTGCCAGCAGCTTCTTAACCATTCGAGCGAACCCGGGAGAGCAGTACTTC	CASSFLTIRANPGEQYF
TRBV5-1	TRBD2	NA	TRBJ2-5	TGCGCCAGCAGCCCCGGGACTAGCGGGAGAGGAGAGACCCAGTACTTC	CASSPGTSGRGETQYF
TRBV29-1	NA	NA	TRBJ2-1	TGCAGCGTTGGTCGGCGGGGCAATGAGCAGTTCTTC	CSVGRRGNEQFF
TRBV2	NA	once	TRBJ1-3	TGTGCCAGCACCCGCGACAGAGGAAACACCATATATTTT	CASTRDRGNTIYF
TRBV18	TRBD1	NA	TRBJ2-7	TGTGCCAGCTCATCGTCGACAGGGGGGTCTTACGAGCAGTACTTC	CASSSSTGGSYEQYF
TRBV19	TRBD2	NA	TRBJ2-1	TGTGCCAGTAGTATGCCAGCGGGGGTAGGGAATGAGCAGTTCTTC	CASSMPAGVGNEQFF
TRBV6-1	NA	NA	TRBJ1-5	TGTGCCAGCAGTCCCCAGGATTATAGCAATCAGCCCCAGCATTTT	CASSPQDYSNQPQHF
TRBV10-1	NA	NA	TRBJ2-3	TGCGCCAGCAGTGTGCGGGATATCGATACGCAGTATTTT	CASSVRDIDTQYF
TRBV6-1	NA	NA	TRBJ1-1	TGTGCCAGCAGCAATCAGGGAACGAACACTGAAGCTTTCTTT	CASSNQGTNTEAFF
TRBV7-2	TRBD2	NA	TRBJ2-2	TGTGCCAGCAGCTCACTAGCGGGAGACACCGGGGAGCTGTTTTTT	CASSSLAGDTGELFF
TRBV10-1	TRBD2	NA	TRBJ2-1	TGCGCCAGCAGTGATGGCGGGAGTGGGTCCAATGAGCAGTTCTTC	CASSDGGSGSNEQFF
TRBV5-1	TRBD1	NA	TRBJ1-1	TGCGCCAGCAGTTTAACCCCCGGGACAGAGAACACTGAAGCTTTCTTT	CASSLTPGTENTEAFF
TRBV4-1	NA	NA	TRBJ2-3	TGCGCCAGCAGAAGAGGGCCGGGATCAGCCCAGTATTTT	CASRRGPGSAQYF
TRBV7-9	NA	NA	TRBJ2-3	TGTGCCAGCTTTTTAGTAGGCACAGATACGCAGTATTTT	CASFLVGTDTQYF
TRBV19	TRBD2	NA	TRBJ2-5	TGTGCCAGTACGGGGAGGGCTAGCGGGAGTGTGGAGACCCAGTACTTC	CASTGRASGSVETQYF
TRBV18	TRBD2	NA	TRBJ2-1	TGTGCCAGCTCACGACGACTAGCGGGGGGATACAATGAGCAGTTCTTC	CASSRRLAGGYNEQFF
TRBV6-1	NA	few	TRBJ1-6	TGTGCCAGCAGTGCCGCACAGGGCAGTCCCTATAATTCACCCCTCCACTTT	CASSAAQGSPYNSPLHF
TRBV29-1	TRBD1	NA	TRBJ1-1	TGCAGCGTTCGGGGACAGACATGGGCTCCGGTCACTGAAGCTTTCTTT	CSVRGQTWAPVTEAFF
TRBV5-1	TRBD2	NA	TRBJ2-2	TGCGCCAGCACAGGACTAGCGGGAGGGACCGGGGAGCTGTTTTTT	CASTGLAGGTGELFF
TRBV28	NA	NA	TRBJ2-7	TGTGCCAGCAGTTTGTCTGGGGCCCACGAGCAGTACTTC	CASSLSGAHEQYF
TRBV2	NA	NA	TRBJ1-6	TGTGCCAGCACAGGGGATAATTCACCCCTCCACTTT	CASTGDNSPLHF
TRBV15	NA	NA	TRBJ1-3	TGTGCCACCAGCAGACAGGCCTACTCTGGAAACACCATATATTTT	CATSRQAYSGNTIYF
TRBV28	NA	NA	TRBJ1-2	TGTGCCAGCAGTTTACCCTGGACAGTTCATGGCTACACCTTC	CASSLPWTVHGYTF
TRBV6-1	NA	NA	TRBJ1-1	TGTGCCAGCAGCGACGGGGCTGAAGCTTTCTTT	CASSDGAEAFF
TRBV11-2	TRBD1	NA	TRBJ2-7	TGTGCCAGCAGCTTCGCGACAGGGAGTCCCTACGAGCAGTACTTC	CASSFATGSPYEQYF
TRBV5-1	NA	NA	TRBJ1-1	TGCGCCAGCAGCTTGGCCCAGGCCCTGTCCATGAACACTGAAGCTTTCTTT	CASSLAQALSMNTEAFF
TRBV11-2	TRBD1	NA	TRBJ1-1	TGTGCCAGCAGCTCCTTGGGGCAGGGGGGCGGCACTGAAGCTTTCTTT	CASSSLGQGGGTEAFF
TRBV28	NA	NA	TRBJ1-4	TGTGCCAGCAGTTCCCAGCAGGGGCTAGGGGTAGAAAAACTGTTTTTT	CASSSQQGLGVEKLFF
TRBV27	NA	NA	TRBJ2-3	TGTGCCAGCAGTTTATTCAGTGTCACACCCACAGATACGCAGTATTTT	CASSLFSVTPTDTQYF
TRBV5-5	NA	NA	TRBJ1-2	TGTGCCAGCAGCTTGGAGCCAGCCCCGCGCGGTGGCTACACCTTC	CASSLEPAPRGGYTF
TRBV28	NA	NA	TRBJ1-3	TGTGCCAGCAGCCTACAGGGTACCCTCTCTGGAAACACCATATATTTT	CASSLQGTLSGNTIYF
TRBV11-3	NA	NA	TRBJ2-2	TGTGCCAGCAGCTTAGGGGACACGAACACCGGGGAGCTGTTTTTT	CASSLGDTNTGELFF
TRBV28	NA	NA	TRBJ1-1	TGTGCCAGCAGTCGACAGTTGACCACTGAAGCTTTCTTT	CASSRQLTTEAFF
TRBV2	TRBD2	NA	TRBJ2-5	TGTGCCAGCAGCCTGACTAGCGGGAGCCAAGAGACCCAGTACTTC	CASSLTSGSQETQYF
TRBV2	NA	NA	TRBJ2-3	TGTGCCAGCAATAGCATGACCACAGATACGCAGTATTTT	CASNSMTTDTQYF
TRBV28	TRBD1	NA	TRBJ2-7	TGTGCCAGCAGTCCTGGGACAGGGGGAAAACTCTACGAGCAGTACTTC	CASSPGTGGKLYEQYF
TRBV19	TRBD2	NA	TRBJ2-3	TGTGCCACGGGACTAGCGGGAGCAGTAGATACGCAGTATTTT	CATGLAGAVDTQYF
TRBV9	NA	NA	TRBJ1-4	TGTGCCAGCAGCGTTCAGGGATCGACTAATGAAAAACTGTTTTTT	CASSVQGSTNEKLFF
TRBV25-1	TRBD2	NA	TRBJ2-7	TGTGCCAGCAGGGGACTAGCGACTTACGAGCAGTACTTC	CASRGLATYEQYF
TRBV6-5	NA	NA	TRBJ1-2	TGTGCCAGCAGTTACTCGGACACCGCCTGGAAGGGCTACACCTTC	CASSYSDTAWKGYTF
TRBV7-9	NA	NA	TRBJ2-7	TGTGCCAGCAGCTCATCCCCCAGGGGATCCGACGAGCAGTACTTC	CASSSSPRGSDEQYF
TRBV6-1	TRBD2	once	TRBJ2-1	TGTGCCAGCAGCCCTGGGACTAGCGGCTACAATGAGCAGTTCTTC	CASSPGTSGYNEQFF
TRBV7-9	TRBD1	NA	TRBJ1-2	TGTGCCAGCAGCTCGGGGGATACAGGGGGCTATGGCTACACCTTC	CASSSGDTGGYGYTF
TRBV11-3	TRBD2	NA	TRBJ2-5	TGTGCCAGCAGCTTATCCGGGACTAGCGGGAGAATTGCCGAGACCCAGTACTTC	CASSLSGTSGRIAETQYF
TRBV11-2	TRBD2	NA	TRBJ2-1	TGTGCCAGCAGCTTAGCCCCGACTAGCGGGAGCCATGAGCAGTTCTTC	CASSLAPTSGSHEQFF
TRBV2	TRBD1	NA	TRBJ2-5	TGTGCCGGAAGGACAGGGACTGTGGAGACCCAGTACTTC	CAGRTGTVETQYF
TRBV19	TRBD2	NA	TRBJ2-3	TGTGCCAGTAGTCCGTTGACTAGCGGGAGAGGGGATACGCAGTATTTT	CASSPLTSGRGDTQYF
TRBV7-2	TRBD2	NA	TRBJ2-7	TGTGCCAGCAGCTTTTGGGTTATAGGGACTAGCGGGAGGGTCCACGAGCAGTACTTC	CASSFWVIGTSGRVHEQYF